Presented here are 21 T cell receptor beta chains from one specimen sequenced in a study of T cells in localized non-small cell lung cancer. Measured with immunoSEQ multiplex PCR; TCRdb has only the in-frame clones, and not every one. The table shows some 30,000 clones, with around 94% occurring only once. Sequenced here: peripheral blood, sampled before any cancer treatment. The source of these receptors is a woman between 40 and 69 years old with stage I lung adenocarcinoma.

The V gene is TRBV6-5, the J gene TRBJ1-2; D is possibly TRBD1 (5 bases). V was shortened by 6 bases and J by 5 bases, with 16 bases between the two germline ends. The CDR3 loop spans 14 amino acids. The V gene's germline CDR1 is MNHEY and CDR2 SVGAGI. The chain's CDR3 is CASRTGTGSYGYTF. The CDR3 DNA reads TGTGCCAGCAGAACCGGGACGGGGTCTTATGGCTACACCTTC.

This chain joins TRBV10-2 and TRBJ2-1, with TRBD2 identical over 8 bases. CDR1 is WSHSY and CDR2 is SAAADI in the germline V gene. The V gene end was trimmed by 0 bases and the J gene end by 5 bases; junction bases not matched to a gene: 9. The CDR3 has 17 residues. For the CDR3, the DNA is TGCGCCAGCAGTGAGTCGACGGGACTAGGGCGCAACAATGAGCAGTTCTTC. Encoded protein: CASSESTGLGRNNEQFF.

The chain carries TRBV13 and TRBJ2-5; the match to TRBD2 covers 14 bases. The germline V gene encodes CDR1 PRHDT and CDR2 FYEKMQ (reference sequence). J gave up 4 bases and V 1 base, and 2 bases lay outside the gene matches. The CDR3 totals 16 residues. The CDR3 nucleotides are TGTGCCAGCAGCTTAGTTGGACTAGCGGGGGGAGAGACCCAGTACTTC. Translation: CASSLVGLAGGETQYF.

The chain combines TRBV7-2 with TRBJ1-6; D unclear. Germline CDR1 reads SGHTA; CDR2 reads FQGNSA. The CDR3 runs to 14 residues. V was cut by 0 bases and J by 9 bases, with 9 bases left in between. The CDR3 spells CASSLAGESSPLHF. In DNA form, the CDR3 reads TGTGCCAGCAGCTTAGCCGGAGAGAGTTCACCCCTCCACTTT.

This sequence joins TRBV18 and TRBJ2-1; D is undetermined. This CDR3 spans 15 amino acids. With 1 base removed from V and 8 bases from J, the gap between germline ends came to 15 bases. Germline V gene lookup returns CDR1 KGHSH and CDR2 LQKENI. The CDR3 DNA reads as TGTGCCAGCTCACCACGGATTGAAGCTTCCCATGAGCAGTTCTTC. It specifies CASSPRIEASHEQFF.

The gene calls are TRBV19 and TRBJ1-3; D perhaps matches TRBD1 (6 bases). CDR1 is LNHDA, CDR2 SQIVND, per germline (reference sequence). V dropped 6 bases and J dropped 2 bases, with 17 bases sitting between them. This CDR3 comprises 16 residues. Written as DNA, the CDR3 is TGTGCCAGTAGCACTACAGGGACCCCAACTGGAAACACCATATATTTT. Translated, it gives CASSTTGTPTGNTIYF.

This clone came up once. The chain joins TRBV2 to TRBJ2-2; D is tentatively TRBD1 or TRBD2 (5 bases each). Per germline, CDR1 SNHLY and CDR2 FYNNEI. The V and J ends lost 4 bases and 6 bases respectively, with 18 bases between them. This CDR3 spans 16 amino acids. In DNA form, the CDR3 reads TGTGCCAGCAGTGTCTTTGAGGTTAGAGGGGCCGGGGAGCTGTTTTTT. Residues: CASSVFEVRGAGELFF.

The chain employs TRBV5-6 and TRBJ2-7; 10 bases align to TRBD1. The CDR3 has 15 residues. Per germline, CDR1 SGHDT and CDR2 YYEEEE. V lost 3 bases to trimming and J lost 5 bases; unmatched junction nucleotides: 8. The CDR3 DNA is TGTGCCAGCAGCTCCTTGTGGGGACAGGGGAACGAGCAGTACTTC. Protein product: CASSSLWGQGNEQYF.

The J gene is TRBJ2-2, the V gene TRBV7-3; D is perhaps TRBD2 (6 bases). Germline CDR1 reads SGHTA; CDR2 reads FQGTGA. The CDR3 sequence is 13 residues long. V dropped 6 bases and J dropped 4 bases, with 9 bases sitting between them. Here the CDR3 reads CASSYSGTGELFF. The CDR3 region has the DNA TGTGCCAGCAGTTATAGCGGCACCGGGGAGCTGTTTTTT.

This chain connects TRBV6-1 to TRBJ2-7; 10 nucleotides match TRBD1. The CDR3 contains 15 residues. Germline lookup yields CDR1 MNHNS and CDR2 SASEGT. The junction had 3 bases not matched to a gene; V was cut back by 0 bases and J by 4 bases. In DNA, the CDR3 is TGTGCCAGCAGTGAAGCCCGGGACAGGGGATACGAGCAGTACTTC. Translated: CASSEARDRGYEQYF.

The chain recombines TRBV14 with TRBJ2-5, with TRBD1 matching over 7 bases. With 3 bases clipped from V and 2 bases from J, the junction kept 6 bases outside the gene matches. This CDR3 contains 15 residues. From germline, CDR1 is SGHDN and CDR2 FVKESK. In nucleotides, the CDR3 is TGTGCCAGCAGCCAGTTACAGGGGCGACAAGAGACCCAGTACTTC. This sequence encodes CASSQLQGRQETQYF. The full variable domain, completed using reference TRBV14 and TRBJ2-5, is EAGVTQFPSHSVIEKGQTVTLRCDPISGHDNLYWYRRVMGKEIKFLLHFVKESKQDESGMPNNRFLAERTGGTYSTLKVQPAELEDSGVYFCASSQLQGRQETQYFGPGTRLLVL.

V is TRBV27 and J is TRBJ1-2; 7 positions agree with TRBD1. CDR1 MNHEY and CDR2 SMNVEV come from the germline V gene (reference sequence). The CDR3 is 15 amino acids. V was clipped by 0 bases and J by 5 bases; unmatched bases: 6. CDR3 in DNA: TGTGCCAGCAGTTTATCGGCAGGGGGACTTTATGGCTACACCTTC. Translation: CASSLSAGGLYGYTF.

The J gene is TRBJ1-4, the V gene TRBV6-5, with a possible D match to TRBD1 (5 bases). In germline, CDR1 is MNHEY, CDR2 SVGAGI. Trimming removed 10 bases at V and 14 bases at J, with 17 bases between. This CDR3 is built from 11 residues. The CDR3 DNA sequence: TGTGCCAACACCAACGGGGGGGTTCTGTTTTTT. It yields the protein CANTNGGVLFF.

This clone has just one count. The CDR3 bases are TGTGCCAGCAGCTTAACAGTTTATAATTCACCCCTCCACTTT. It translates to CASSLTVYNSPLHF. J is TRBJ1-6 and V is TRBV7-8; no definite D call. V lost 2 bases and J lost 4, with 6 bases in between. This CDR3 region has 14 residues. From germline, CDR1 is SGHVS and CDR2 FQNEAQ.

The chain joins TRBV11-2 to TRBJ2-7; 11 positions agree with TRBD2. CDR1 and CDR2 from the germline V gene are SGHAT and FQNNGV. The CDR3 runs 15 residues. Trimming cost V 4 bases and J 2 bases; bases outside gene matches: 4. The CDR3 here is CASSSGLAGTYEQYF. DNA of the CDR3: TGTGCCAGCAGCTCCGGACTAGCGGGCACCTACGAGCAGTACTTC.

The CDR3 nucleotides are TGTGCCAGCAGCAAGATTGCAACTAATGAAAAACTGTTTTTT. Its translation: CASSKIATNEKLFF. The chain combines TRBV5-5 with TRBJ1-4; D is undetermined. The germline gives CDR1 SGHKS, CDR2 YYEKEE (reference sequence). V lost 4 bases and J lost 0, with 7 bases in between. The CDR3 sequence is 14 residues long. Together with reference TRBV5-5 and TRBJ1-4, the CDR3 gives the full variable domain: DAGVTQSPTHLIKTRGQQVTLRCSPISGHKSVSWYQQVLGQGPQFIFQYYEKEERGRGNFPDRFSARQFPNYSSELNVNALLLGDSALYLCASSKIATNEKLFFGSGTQLSVL.

The V and J genes are TRBV11-2 and TRBJ1-2, with 7 bases matching TRBD1. CDR3 length: 15 residues. With V trimmed by 4 bases and J by 6 bases, 11 bases remained unmatched. Germline V gene lookup returns CDR1 SGHAT and CDR2 FQNNGV. CDR3 sequence (DNA): TGTGCCAGCAGCTCCGTATGGCGGGGACAGCATGGCTACACCTTC. Its protein product is CASSSVWRGQHGYTF.

The rearrangement joins TRBV6-5 to TRBJ2-5, with D possibly matching TRBD1 (5 bases). V was clipped by 2 bases and J by 0 bases, with 7 bases between them. Germline loops: CDR1 MNHEY, CDR2 SVGAGI. The CDR3 loop spans 14 amino acids. CDR3 in amino acids: CASSYGAYQETQYF. The CDR3 region has the DNA TGTGCCAGCAGTTACGGGGCCTACCAAGAGACCCAGTACTTC.

The J gene is TRBJ2-2, the V gene TRBV10-3; D could derive from TRBD1 or TRBD2 (5 bases each). Germline CDR1 and CDR2: ENHRY and SYGVKD. The CDR3 is made up of 13 amino acids. Trimming pared 6 bases from V and 4 bases from J, leaving 9 bases between. CDR3 loop: CAIRPGGTGELFF. The CDR3 bases are TGTGCCATCAGACCTGGGGGCACCGGGGAGCTGTTTTTT.

The chain employs TRBV7-2 and TRBJ1-2; no reliable D call. CDR1 SGHTA and CDR2 FQGNSA come from the germline V gene. The CDR3 runs 16 residues. V was cut by 4 bases and J by 4 bases, with 19 bases left in between. Written as DNA, the CDR3 is TGTGCCAGCAGCTCCTACCCCCCGGGCCTAAGCTATGGCTACACCTTC. It codes for CASSSYPPGLSYGYTF.

The CDR3 reads CASSPGVGYGYTF. CDR3 in DNA: TGTGCCAGCTCACCTGGGGTTGGGTATGGCTACACCTTC. This chain links TRBV18 with TRBJ1-2; D is unresolved. From germline, CDR1 is KGHSH and CDR2 LQKENI. V was shortened by 3 bases and J by 5 bases, with 10 bases between the two germline ends. The CDR3 totals 13 residues.